In its sample, the clone carrying this TCR beta chain was seen a few times. What it binds is not known. The record originates from a study of cytomegalovirus exposure and HLA in healthy donors. Study observations and caveats: Fewer N-insertions (relative to the approximately 670-donor mean) were reportedly seen in an Asian-associated ancestry cluster in a later analysis.

Germline assignment: CDR1 MNHNS and CDR2 SASEGT. The CDR3 consists of 16 residues. The V end was cut by 3 bases, the J end by 1 base, with 16 bases between. PCR employed 60 Vbeta and 13 Jbeta primers. Using immunoSEQ multiplex PCR, the repertoire was profiled, and TCRdb retains in-frame clones only, with some absent. The table has about 160,000 clones, roughly 84% seen once. This sequence originates from a man in his fifties in good health and CMV-seropositive. The V and J genes are TRBV6-1 and TRBJ2-7, with D possibly matching TRBD1 (5 bases). The sample taken for sequencing was PBMCs. The CDR3 protein is CASSDGGPGLSYEQYV. CDR3 nucleotides: TGTGCCAGCAGTGATGGCGGCCCAGGGTTATCCTACGAGCAGTACGTC.